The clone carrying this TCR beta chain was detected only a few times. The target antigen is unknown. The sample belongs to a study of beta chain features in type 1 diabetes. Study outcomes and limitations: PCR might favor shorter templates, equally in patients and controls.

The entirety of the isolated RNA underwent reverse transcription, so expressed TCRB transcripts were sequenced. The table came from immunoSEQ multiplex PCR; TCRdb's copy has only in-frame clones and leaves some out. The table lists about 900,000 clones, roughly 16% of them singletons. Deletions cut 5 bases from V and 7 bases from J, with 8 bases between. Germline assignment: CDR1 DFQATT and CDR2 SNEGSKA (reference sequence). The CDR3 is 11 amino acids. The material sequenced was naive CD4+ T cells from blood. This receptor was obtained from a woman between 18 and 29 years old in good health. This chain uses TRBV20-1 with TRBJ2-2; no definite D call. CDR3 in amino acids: CSAVEVGELFF. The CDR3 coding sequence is TGCAGTGCTGTAGAGGTCGGGGAGCTGTTTTTT.